This TCR beta chain stems from a study of cytomegalovirus exposure and HLA in healthy donors. Study details: About 85 million unique TCRs from HLA-typed donors were held in an early release of data. Study-wide results and caveats: Later analysis demonstrated an association between a missense DCLRE1C variant and TCR beta V- and J-gene trimming. As confirmed in vitro, a few CMV-associated chains were specific for CMV antigens.

It was with 60 Vbeta and 13 Jbeta primers that the PCR ran. Original processing methods: Unique TCR beta chains numbered around 75 million in a later analysis, with around 11 million shared. Only in-frame clones appear in the TCRdb table, and some are missing; sequencing was by immunoSEQ multiplex PCR. From that table come the V and J calls and clone size; the DNA was used to work out D and trimming. The table includes 100,000 or so clones, more than 75% detected once. This clone was recorded once. Its antigen is as yet unknown. V gave up 6 bases and J gave up 3 bases; unmatched junction bases: 5. The germline V gene has CDR1 MNHEY and CDR2 SVGAGI. This CDR3 region has 15 residues.

Sequencing was performed on PBMCs. The sequence came from a man between 25 and 39 years old in good health and CMV-seropositive. The J gene is TRBJ2-4, the V gene TRBV6-5; 10 bases agree with TRBD1. CDR3 in amino acids: CASSRQGAGKNIQYF. As DNA, the CDR3 is TGTGCCAGCAGCCGACAGGGGGCAGGCAAAAACATTCAGTACTTC.